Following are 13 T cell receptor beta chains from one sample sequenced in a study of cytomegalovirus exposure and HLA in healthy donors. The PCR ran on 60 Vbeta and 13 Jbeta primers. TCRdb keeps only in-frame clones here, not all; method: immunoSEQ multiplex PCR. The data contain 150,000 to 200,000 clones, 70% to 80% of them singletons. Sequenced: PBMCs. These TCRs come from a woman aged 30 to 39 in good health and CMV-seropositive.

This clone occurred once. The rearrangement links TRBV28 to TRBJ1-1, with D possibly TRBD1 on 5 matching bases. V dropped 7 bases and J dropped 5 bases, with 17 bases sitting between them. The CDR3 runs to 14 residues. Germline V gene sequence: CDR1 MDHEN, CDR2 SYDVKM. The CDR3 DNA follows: TGTGCCAGCACCCTGGGGCATCGGGGGACTGAAGCTTTCTTT. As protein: CASTLGHRGTEAFF.

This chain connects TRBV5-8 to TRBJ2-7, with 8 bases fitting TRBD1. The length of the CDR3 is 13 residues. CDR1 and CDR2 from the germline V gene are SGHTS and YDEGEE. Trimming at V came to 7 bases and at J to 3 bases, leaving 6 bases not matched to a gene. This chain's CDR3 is CASRRQGYYEQYF. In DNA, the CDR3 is TGTGCCAGCCGCCGACAGGGGTACTACGAGCAGTACTTC.

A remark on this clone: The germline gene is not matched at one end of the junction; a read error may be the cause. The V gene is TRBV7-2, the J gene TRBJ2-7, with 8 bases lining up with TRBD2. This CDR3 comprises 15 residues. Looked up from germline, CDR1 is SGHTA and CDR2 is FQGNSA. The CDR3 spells CASSPDLAGSNEQYF. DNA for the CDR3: TGTGCCAGCAGCCCAGACCTAGCGGGCTCCAACGAGCAGTACTTC.

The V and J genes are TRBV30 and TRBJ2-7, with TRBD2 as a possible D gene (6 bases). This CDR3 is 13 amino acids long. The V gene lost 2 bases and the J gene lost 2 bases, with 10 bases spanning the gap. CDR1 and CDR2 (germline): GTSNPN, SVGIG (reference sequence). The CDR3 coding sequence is TGTGCCTGGAGTAGCGGGCCTACCTACGAGCAGTACTTC. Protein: CAWSSGPTYEQYF.

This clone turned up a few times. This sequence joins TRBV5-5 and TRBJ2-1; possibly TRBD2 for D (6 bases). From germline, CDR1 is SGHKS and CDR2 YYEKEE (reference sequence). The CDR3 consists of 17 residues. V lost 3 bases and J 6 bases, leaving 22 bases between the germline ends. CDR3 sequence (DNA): TGTGCCAGCAGCTCGCGACGACTAGAGTCATCGGTCAATGAGCAGTTCTTC. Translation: CASSSRRLESSVNEQFF.

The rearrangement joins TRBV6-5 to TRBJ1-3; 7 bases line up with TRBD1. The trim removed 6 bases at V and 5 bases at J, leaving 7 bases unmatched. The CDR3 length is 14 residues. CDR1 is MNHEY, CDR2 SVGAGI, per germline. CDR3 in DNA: TGTGCCAGCAGGGCGACAGGGAGGAGAAACACCATATATTTT. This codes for CASRATGRRNTIYF.

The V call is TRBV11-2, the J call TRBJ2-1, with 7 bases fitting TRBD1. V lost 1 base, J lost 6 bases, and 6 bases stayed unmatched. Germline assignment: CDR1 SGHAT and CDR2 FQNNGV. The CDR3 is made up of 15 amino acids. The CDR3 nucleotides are TGTGCCAGCAGCTTAGGGAGGTCAGGGGGCAATGAGCAGTTCTTC. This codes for CASSLGRSGGNEQFF.

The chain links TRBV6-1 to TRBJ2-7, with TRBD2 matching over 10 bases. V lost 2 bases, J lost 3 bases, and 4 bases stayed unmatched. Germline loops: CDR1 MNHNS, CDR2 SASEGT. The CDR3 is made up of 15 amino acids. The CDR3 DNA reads TGTGCCAGCAGTGAACGGGCTAGCGGGAGCTACGAGCAGTACTTC. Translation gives CASSERASGSYEQYF.

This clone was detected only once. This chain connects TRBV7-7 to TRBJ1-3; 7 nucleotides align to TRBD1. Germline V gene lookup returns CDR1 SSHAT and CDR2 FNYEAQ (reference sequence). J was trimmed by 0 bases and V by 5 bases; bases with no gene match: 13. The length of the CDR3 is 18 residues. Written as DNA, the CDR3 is TGTGCCAGCAGCCTCGGGACAGAACCGTCATTCTCTGGAAACACCATATATTTT. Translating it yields CASSLGTEPSFSGNTIYF.

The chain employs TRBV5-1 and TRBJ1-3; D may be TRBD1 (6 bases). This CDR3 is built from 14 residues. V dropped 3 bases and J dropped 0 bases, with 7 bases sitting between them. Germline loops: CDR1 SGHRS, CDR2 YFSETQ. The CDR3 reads CASSSQGSGNTIYF. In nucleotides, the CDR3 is TGCGCCAGCAGCTCACAGGGCTCTGGAAACACCATATATTTT.

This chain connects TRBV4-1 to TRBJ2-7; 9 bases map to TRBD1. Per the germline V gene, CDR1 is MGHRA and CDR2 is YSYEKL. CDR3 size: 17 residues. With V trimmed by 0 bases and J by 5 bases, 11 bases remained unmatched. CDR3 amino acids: CASSQEYSGQGQHEQYF. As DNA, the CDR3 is TGCGCCAGCAGCCAAGAATACTCGGGACAGGGACAACACGAGCAGTACTTC.

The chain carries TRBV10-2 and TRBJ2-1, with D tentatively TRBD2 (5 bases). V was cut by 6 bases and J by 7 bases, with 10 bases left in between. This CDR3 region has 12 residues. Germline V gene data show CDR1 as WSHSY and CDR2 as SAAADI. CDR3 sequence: CASSPTSNEQFF. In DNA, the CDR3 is TGCGCCAGCAGCCCTACTAGTAATGAGCAGTTCTTC.

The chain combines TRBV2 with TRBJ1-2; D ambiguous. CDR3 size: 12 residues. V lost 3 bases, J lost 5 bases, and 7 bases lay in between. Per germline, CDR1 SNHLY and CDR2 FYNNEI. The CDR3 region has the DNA TGTGCCAGCAGTGACGGTGTTTATGGCTACACCTTC. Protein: CASSDGVYGYTF.